Listed below are T cell receptor beta chains from one sample, sequenced in a study of T cell responses to AZD1222 COVID-19 vaccine. Method: immunoSEQ multiplex PCR; TCRdb's copy keeps in-frame clones and lacks some. Of 140,000 to 150,000 clones in the sample, roughly 90% were seen once. Sequenced material: peripheral blood, taken 28 days after the second AZD1222 dose. Receptors were obtained from an adult who received the AZD1222 COVID-19 vaccine. Both conserved end residues are part of each CDR3. D genes are given only for firm matches. Part of the rows lack a size; the others show once, few, many or a class for expanded clones.

CDR3nt: TGCAGCGTCTCGGGACAGGGCGGCGAGCAGTACTTC
CDR3aa: CSVSGQGGEQYF
j_gene: TRBJ2-7
d_gene: TRBD1
v_gene: TRBV29-1
abundance: NA

CDR3nt: TGTGCCAGCTCACCACCCGATTACGCTGGAAACACCATATATTTT
CDR3aa: CASSPPDYAGNTIYF
j_gene: TRBJ1-3
d_gene: NA
v_gene: TRBV18
abundance: NA

CDR3nt: TGTGCCACCAGTGATTTGCCTAGCGGGAGAAGGGATACGCAGTATTTT
CDR3aa: CATSDLPSGRRDTQYF
j_gene: TRBJ2-3
d_gene: TRBD2
v_gene: TRBV24-1
abundance: NA

CDR3nt: TGTGCCAGCAGCTCCCGAGGGGGTGGACTAGCGGCTTACAATGAGCAGTTCTTC
CDR3aa: CASSSRGGGLAAYNEQFF
j_gene: TRBJ2-1
d_gene: TRBD2
v_gene: TRBV9
abundance: NA

CDR3nt: TGTGCCAGCAGTTACTCGAAAAGGACGGATGGCTACACCTTC
CDR3aa: CASSYSKRTDGYTF
j_gene: TRBJ1-2
d_gene: NA
v_gene: TRBV6-6
abundance: few

CDR3nt: TGTGCCAGCAGTTACGGACTAGCGGGAGGGGATGAGCAGTTCTTC
CDR3aa: CASSYGLAGGDEQFF
j_gene: TRBJ2-1
d_gene: TRBD2
v_gene: TRBV6-5
abundance: NA

CDR3nt: TGCGCCAGCAGTGAGGAGGTCCGAGCGCAGTGGTATTTT
CDR3aa: CASSEEVRAQWYF
j_gene: TRBJ2-3
d_gene: NA
v_gene: TRBV10-2
abundance: NA

CDR3nt: TGTGCCACCAGCCTTGACAGGACAGTCAATCAGCCCCAGCATTTT
CDR3aa: CATSLDRTVNQPQHF
j_gene: TRBJ1-5
d_gene: NA
v_gene: TRBV15
abundance: NA

CDR3nt: TGTGCCAGCAGTGAAGCGGGGGGCACCGGGGAGCTGTTTTTT
CDR3aa: CASSEAGGTGELFF
j_gene: TRBJ2-2
d_gene: NA
v_gene: TRBV2
abundance: NA

CDR3nt: TGTGCCAGCAGCTTGGATCAGGGGATGGGAGGCTACACCTTC
CDR3aa: CASSLDQGMGGYTF
j_gene: TRBJ1-2
d_gene: NA
v_gene: TRBV5-4
abundance: NA

CDR3nt: TGTGCCAGCAGTGAGCCGGGACGGTCCCCTTATGGCTACACCTTC
CDR3aa: CASSEPGRSPYGYTF
j_gene: TRBJ1-2
d_gene: NA
v_gene: TRBV6-1
abundance: once